This T cell receptor beta chain was documented in a study of OX40 agonist ivuxolimab in advanced cancers. Study summary: An anti-OX40 (CD134) antibody with agonistic activity, ivuxolimab, was administered to patients. Age averaged around 60 years (range roughly 23 to 79), and 82.7% were male.

In regard to this clone: The antigen is unknown.

The protocol was immunoSEQ multiplex PCR, while the TCRdb copy is restricted to in-frame clones and leaves out a portion. This table has 60,000 to 80,000 clones, roughly 85% appearing once. The germline V gene encodes CDR1 MGHRA and CDR2 YSYEKL. The CDR3 is made up of 16 amino acids. Trimming cost V 3 bases and J 8 bases; bases outside gene matches: 11. Findings of the study overall: CD4+ and CD8+ blood T cells expanded clonally by week 6 at 0.1 to 3.0 mg/kg.

Sequencing was performed on CD4+ or CD8+ T cells sorted from blood, taken in a trial of the OX40 agonist ivuxolimab. The chain combines TRBV4-1 with TRBJ1-4; 8 bases are shared with TRBD1. The TCR originated in an adult with an advanced solid tumor such as melanoma, head and neck, liver or kidney cancer. CDR3 in amino acids: CASSHSGGPMGEKLFF. The CDR3 DNA is TGCGCCAGCAGCCATTCAGGGGGCCCGATGGGGGAAAAACTGTTTTTT.